A selection of T cell receptor beta chains follows, all from one sample in a study of cytomegalovirus exposure and HLA in healthy donors. The repertoire was sequenced with immunoSEQ multiplex PCR; TCRdb's copy has only in-frame clones and lacks some. The sample lists 200,000 to 250,000 clones; more than 75% were seen once. Material for sequencing was PBMCs. The source of these receptors is a male donor in good health and CMV-seronegative. Both conserved end residues are trimmed from each CDR3. Each record gives: V gene, clone size, CDR3 protein. Rows give clone size only sometimes, using once, few, many, or a class for an expanded clone.

TRBV6-6	.	ASRGTSGSPGELF
TRBV7-3	.	ASSPRDLPYNEQF
TRBV7-3	.	ASSLGTSGSETQY
TRBV6-6	.	ASSYEAGGSYEQY
TRBV28	few	ASTRPGYEKLF
TRBV7-9	.	ASSFVDRPSYNEQF
TRBV7-3	.	ASSLIASGKAGELF
TRBV5-1	.	ASSLELAGQETQY
TRBV29-1	.	SVLIGGGGTEAF
TRBV5-8	.	ASSLRLAGVVDEQY
TRBV20-1	few	SAEGEAEAF
TRBV6-5	.	ASSYSPYINYGYT
TRBV6-6	.	ASSYLSGGDSYEQY
TRBV10-3	.	AISSAGGVHEQY
TRBV5-6	.	ASTGSGASYNEQF
TRBV7-8	.	ASSFSVMGGETQY
TRBV6-1	.	ASRRSGTTV
TRBV19	few	ASSTPQGGYEQY
TRBV21-1	once	ASSPDRPKSQTSGNTIY
TRBV5-4	few	ASSLVRGGAGYT
TRBV5-1	.	ASSDGPREARWTQY
TRBV25-1	.	ASSESILAGSSNEQF
TRBV11-2	once	ASSFNTDTQY
TRBV18	.	ASSPGGQGPGTQY
TRBV6-6	.	ASSRGGKNEQF
TRBV9	.	ASTSGTDGIQY
TRBV11-2	.	ASSLIPGSTGELF
TRBV11-1	.	ASSLTGLGELF
TRBV20-1	.	SARLTDTQY
TRBV5-1	.	ASSWGPETSAVEQY
TRBV27	.	ASRGREPVVEQF
TRBV9	.	ASSVGGRAVYEQY
TRBV27	.	ASSLFQKNTEAF
TRBV28	.	ASSPSLSNYGYT
TRBV5-5	.	ASSLARGGSNQPQH
TRBV10-1	.	ASSDTELYEQY
TRBV5-1	.	ASSGGTSGRGTDTQY
TRBV27	.	ASSFGRLYGYT
TRBV19	once	ASSIEGGTIADTQY
TRBV19	few	ASSLDRVNTEAF
TRBV5-8	.	ASSLGPDSSYEQY
TRBV11-3	.	ASSLRYTDTQY
TRBV11-2	.	ASSYLAGGPNEQF
TRBV5-8	.	ASSPQGLAGAANTGELF